The 10 T cell receptor beta chains in this list originate from one sample, sequenced in a study of cytomegalovirus exposure and HLA in healthy donors. Both 60 Vbeta primers and 13 Jbeta primers went into the PCR. TCRdb's table, derived via immunoSEQ multiplex PCR, lists solely in-frame clones and lacks some. Counted here are about 90,000 clones, about 73% occurring once; the ten biggest clones make up approximately 4.2%. Sequenced material: PBMCs. The receptors here all came from a woman in her thirties or forties in good health and CMV-seropositive.

The rearrangement joins TRBV13 to TRBJ2-7; 10 nucleotides line up with TRBD2. J gave up 3 bases and V 3 bases, and 2 bases lay outside the gene matches. In germline, CDR1 is PRHDT, CDR2 FYEKMQ (reference sequence). CDR3 size: 14 residues. The CDR3 protein is CASSFGLAVYEQYF. DNA for the CDR3: TGTGCCAGCAGCTTCGGACTAGCGGTCTACGAGCAGTACTTC.

CDR3 region: CSVNHRTGETQYF. The DNA for the CDR3 is TGCAGCGTTAACCATAGGACAGGGGAGACCCAGTACTTC. The chain combines TRBV29-1 with TRBJ2-5; 8 positions agree with TRBD1. Per the germline V gene, CDR1 is SQVTM and CDR2 is ANQGSEA. The V and J ends lost 5 bases and 5 bases, in that order; junction bases with no gene match: 7. This CDR3 is built from 13 residues.

The chain links TRBV7-9 to TRBJ1-1, with unresolved D. This CDR3 spans 16 amino acids. V was shortened by 1 base and J by 4 bases, with 16 bases between the two germline ends. Per germline, CDR1 SEHNR and CDR2 FQNEAQ (reference sequence). CDR3 bases: TGTGCCAGCAGCTTAGGGGTCGGGGTAAGGGCCACTGAAGCTTTCTTT. Amino acids: CASSLGVGVRATEAFF.

The V gene is TRBV5-6, the J gene TRBJ2-7, with 7 bases lining up with TRBD1. V was pared by 0 bases and J by 3 bases, with 6 bases of the junction left unmatched. CDR1 is SGHDT, CDR2 YYEEEE, per germline. The CDR3 loop spans 15 amino acids. The CDR3 DNA follows: TGTGCCAGCAGCTTGGAGGGGGCCGAGTTCTACGAGCAGTACTTC. It is translated as CASSLEGAEFYEQYF.

This chain connects TRBV7-3 to TRBJ2-1; 10 nucleotides align to TRBD2. Germline trimming cut 2 bases from V and 5 bases from J; bases unmatched to any gene: 3. The CDR3 is made up of 15 amino acids. Germline V gene sequence: CDR1 SGHTA, CDR2 FQGTGA. CDR3 in amino acids: CASSLGLAENNEQFF. The CDR3 DNA is TGTGCCAGCAGCTTAGGACTAGCGGAGAACAATGAGCAGTTCTTC.

This chain links TRBV29-1 with TRBJ2-1; D gene ambiguous. The length of the CDR3 is 12 residues. Germline loops: CDR1 SQVTM, CDR2 ANQGSEA. The V end lost 1 base, the J end lost 10 bases, and 11 bases lay between the germline ends. The CDR3 sequence is CSVEVGVREQFF. The CDR3 bases are TGCAGCGTTGAAGTTGGAGTTAGGGAGCAGTTCTTC.

This chain joins TRBV5-4 and TRBJ1-6, with 9 bases aligning to TRBD1. The CDR3 extends over 15 amino acids. Trimming removed 4 bases from V and 7 bases from J; junction bases left unmatched: 6. The germline CDR1 and CDR2 sequences are SGHNT and YYREEE (reference sequence). CDR3 sequence (DNA): TGTGCCAGCAGCCCCGGGACAGGGATAAATTCACCCCTCCACTTT. This codes for CASSPGTGINSPLHF.

This clone came up a few times. The V call is TRBV5-4, the J call TRBJ2-3, with 11 bases aligning to TRBD2. The germline V gene has CDR1 SGHNT and CDR2 YYREEE (reference sequence). CDR3 length equals 18 residues. J gave up 0 bases and V 5 bases, and 11 bases lay outside the gene matches. CDR3 in DNA: TGTGCCAGCAGACTAGGACTAGCGGGTTCGCCTAGCACAGATACGCAGTATTTT. It is translated as CASRLGLAGSPSTDTQYF.

This sequence joins TRBV19 and TRBJ2-2; D may be TRBD1 (6 bases). Germline CDR1 and CDR2: LNHDA and SQIVND (reference sequence). The V end was cut by 3 bases, the J end by 4 bases, with 9 bases between. This CDR3 contains 14 residues. CDR3 bases: TGTGCCAGTAGTATTACAGGGCCCACCGGGGAGCTGTTTTTT. It encodes CASSITGPTGELFF. The complete variable domain, with remaining parts taken from reference TRBV19 and TRBJ2-2, reads DGGITQSPKYLFRKEGQNVTLSCEQNLNHDAMYWYRQDPGQGLRLIYYSQIVNDFQKGDIAEGYSVSREKKESFPLTVTSAQKNPTAFYLCASSITGPTGELFFGEGSRLTVL.

This clone occurred a few times. CDR3 residues: CASSFTGTSGQETQYF. CDR3 nucleotide sequence: TGTGCCAGCAGTTTCACCGGGACTAGCGGACAAGAGACCCAGTACTTC. The gene calls are TRBV6-5 and TRBJ2-5; 11 bases line up with TRBD2. CDR1 and CDR2 from the germline V gene are MNHEY and SVGAGI. This CDR3 has 16 amino acids. The trim removed 4 bases at V and 2 bases at J, leaving 6 bases unmatched.